This T cell receptor (beta chain) was sequenced in a study of T cell changes during pregnancy in multiple sclerosis. This CDR3 has 16 residues. V shed 3 bases, J shed 0 bases, and the junction held 8 bases outside the gene matches. CDR1 and CDR2 from the germline V gene are SGHRS and YFSETQ. Generated by immunoSEQ multiplex PCR, the TCRdb table keeps only in-frame clones and is missing some. The sample lists 65,000 to 85,000 clones; over 85% were seen once. The sequence was collected from a female donor in good health, enrolled as a control in a pregnancy study. The rearrangement joins TRBV5-1 to TRBJ2-7; 8 bases map to TRBD1. Sequencing was performed on peripheral blood, taken in the second trimester of pregnancy. The CDR3 here is CASSSGQGLSSYEQYF. Written as DNA, the CDR3 is TGCGCCAGCAGCTCCGGACAGGGCCTTAGCTCCTACGAGCAGTACTTC.